This T cell receptor beta chain came from a study of blood T cell repertoires in COVID-19. V was clipped by 10 bases and J by 5 bases; unmatched bases: 11. Germline CDR1 reads MNHEY; CDR2 reads SMNVEV (reference sequence). The CDR3 is 16 amino acids. The protocol was immunoSEQ multiplex PCR, while the TCRdb copy is restricted to in-frame clones and leaves out a portion. Of some 380,000 clones in the sample, more than 70% were seen once. Participants came from roughly 25 US areas, aged about 18 to 89 years. In assigning cohorts, the study relied on participant-reported clinical history. What was sequenced was PBMCs or T cells enriched from blood (not recorded which). The clonotype originates from a man aged 30 to 45 who had recovered from COVID-19. This chain uses TRBV27 with TRBJ2-5; 15 bases align to TRBD2. CDR3 loop: CATQEGLAGGSETQYF. The CDR3 coding sequence is TGTGCCACCCAAGAGGGACTAGCGGGGGGTTCGGAGACCCAGTACTTC.